A single sample is the source of the 8 T cell receptor beta chains below, sequenced in a study of cytomegalovirus exposure and HLA in healthy donors. The repertoire was sequenced with immunoSEQ multiplex PCR; TCRdb's copy has only in-frame clones and lacks some. The sample yields 60,000 or so clones, roughly 94% seen once. Sample: PBMCs. Source of these receptors: a woman aged 18-29 years in good health and CMV-seronegative.

The chain uses TRBV6-4 and TRBJ2-2; the match to TRBD1 covers 10 bases. The ends lost 0 bases at V and 5 bases at J; junction bases unmatched: 6. CDR3 size: 17 residues. CDR1 and CDR2 from the germline V gene are MRHNA and SNTAGT. The CDR3 protein is CASSDSKGQGRTGELFF. Written as DNA, the CDR3 is TGTGCCAGCAGTGACTCGAAGGGACAGGGGAGGACCGGGGAGCTGTTTTTT.

The chain combines TRBV7-8 with TRBJ2-1; D not certain. V lost 4 bases and J lost 2, with 21 bases in between. Looked up from germline, CDR1 is SGHVS and CDR2 is FQNEAQ. The CDR3 has 18 residues. The CDR3 sequence: CASSSLSIGFSAYNEQFF. CDR3 coding DNA: TGTGCCAGCAGCTCACTGTCGATCGGGTTCTCGGCCTACAATGAGCAGTTCTTC. Filled out from reference TRBV7-8 and TRBJ2-1, the complete variable domain reads GAGVSQSPRYKVAKRGQDVALRCDPISGHVSLFWYQQALGQGPEFLTYFQNEAQLDKSGLPSDRFFAERPEGSVSTLKIQRTQQEDSAVYLCASSSLSIGFSAYNEQFFGPGTRLTVL.

CDR3: CASSPPIWTGTEAFF. The CDR3 nucleotides are TGTGCCAGCTCACCACCGATCTGGACAGGGACTGAAGCTTTCTTT. The chain joins TRBV18 to TRBJ1-1, with TRBD1 matching 8 bases. CDR3 length: 15 amino acids. The germline V gene has CDR1 KGHSH and CDR2 LQKENI. Germline trimming cut 0 bases from V and 5 bases from J; bases unmatched to any gene: 5.

Only a few counts were recorded for this clone. The V gene is TRBV6-5, the J gene TRBJ2-5; 8 nucleotides align to TRBD1. The CDR3 totals 14 residues. Losses at the gene ends were 7 bases for V and 5 bases for J; bases not matched to a gene: 9. CDR1 and CDR2 from the germline V gene are MNHEY and SVGAGI. The CDR3: CASTGQGGEETQYF. For the CDR3, the DNA is TGTGCCAGCACCGGACAGGGCGGAGAGGAGACCCAGTACTTC.

This clone was recorded only once. The chain employs TRBV9 and TRBJ1-4; 7 nucleotides match TRBD1. Trimming at V came to 3 bases and at J to 10 bases, leaving 12 bases not matched to a gene. CDR3 size: 15 residues. Germline CDR1 is SGDLS and CDR2 is YYNGEE. The CDR3 loop reads CASSETGQAGGKLFF. The CDR3 DNA reads TGTGCCAGCAGCGAAACTGGACAGGCAGGCGGAAAACTGTTTTTT.

The gene calls are TRBV6-4 and TRBJ2-1; D remains unclear. Per the germline V gene, CDR1 is MRHNA and CDR2 is SNTAGT. CDR3 length: 15 residues. The V end was cut by 5 bases, the J end by 2 bases, with 13 bases between. DNA for the CDR3: TGTGCCAGCAGTCCTTCCGCCCGGGCCTACAATGAGCAGTTCTTC. Encoded protein: CASSPSARAYNEQFF.

The chain joins TRBV27 to TRBJ1-4, with D possibly TRBD1 on 5 matching bases. There are 14 residues in the CDR3. Germline V CDR1 and CDR2: MNHEY, SMNVEV (reference sequence). V was cut by 9 bases and J by 7 bases, with 18 bases left in between. Here the CDR3 DNA reads TGTGCCAGTTTTCTAAAGGGGTACGTTGAAAAACTGTTTTTT. Amino acids: CASFLKGYVEKLFF. Looking up the rest from reference TRBV27 and TRBJ1-4 gives the full variable domain: EAQVTQNPRYLITVTGKKLTVTCSQNMNHEYMSWYRQDPGLGLRQIYYSMNVEVTDKGDVPEGYKVSRKEKRNFPLILESPSPNQTSLYFCASFLKGYVEKLFFGSGTQLSVL.

V is TRBV6-4 and J is TRBJ2-5; TRBD2 agrees at 12 bases. This CDR3 is 17 amino acids long. CDR1 MRHNA and CDR2 SNTAGT come from the germline V gene. V was clipped by 6 bases and J by 3 bases; unmatched bases: 11. The CDR3 nucleotides read TGTGCCAGCAGGAGACCCCCGACTAGCGGGGGAGAAGAGACCCAGTACTTC. The encoded protein is CASRRPPTSGGEETQYF.